The next 20 T cell receptor beta chains were all read from a single sample in a study of CD8 T cells in ankylosing spondylitis. Findings of the study overall: One TCR beta motif, made up of about 8 highly homologous variants, appeared characteristic of ankylosing spondylitis blood.

The antigens for these receptors are not known. TCRdb re-analysed the 5' RACE reads in MiXCR, keeping a single row per CDR3 protein. The profile shows 700,000 to 1,000,000 distinct CDR3 sequences, about an eighth of them singletons. Sequences were obtained from blood, either unsorted or a sorted T cell fraction (not recorded which). These receptors originate from a male donor with ankylosing spondylitis.

The chain is built from TRBV7-9 and TRBJ1-3; 10 bases match TRBD1. J was trimmed by 0 bases and V by 5 bases; bases with no gene match: 4. Germline V gene sequence: CDR1 SEHNR, CDR2 FQNEAQ (reference sequence). This CDR3 has 16 residues. CDR3 protein: CASSIGQGVSGNTIYF. The CDR3 DNA follows: TGTGCCAGCAGCATCGGACAGGGGGTCTCTGGAAACACCATATATTTT. The full variable domain, completed using reference TRBV7-9 and TRBJ1-3, is DTGVSQNPRHKITKRGQNVTFRCDPISEHNRLYWYRQTLGQGPEFLTYFQNEAQLEKSRLLSDRFSAERPKGSFSTLEIQRTEQGDSAMYLCASSIGQGVSGNTIYFGEGSWLTVV.

The CDR3 DNA sequence: TGTGCCAGCAGCTTGGTTATAGCGGGAGGGACCACAGATACGCAGTATTTT. Its translation: CASSLVIAGGTTDTQYF. The chain is built from TRBV5-6 and TRBJ2-3; 11 positions agree with TRBD2. V gave up 0 bases and J gave up 2 bases; unmatched junction bases: 5. Looked up from germline, CDR1 is SGHDT and CDR2 is YYEEEE. The CDR3 is 17 residues long. Full variable domain (outside the CDR3, taken from reference TRBV5-6 and TRBJ2-3): DAGVTQSPTHLIKTRGQQVTLRCSPKSGHDTVSWYQQALGQGPQFIFQYYEEEERQRGNFPDRFSGHQFPNYSSELNVNALLLGDSALYLCASSLVIAGGTTDTQYFGPGTRLTVL.

The chain has TRBV11-1 and TRBJ2-1; no clear D gene. The CDR3 has 18 residues. The germline CDR1 and CDR2 sequences are SGHAT and FQDESV (reference sequence). The V gene lost 3 bases and the J gene lost 0 bases, with 18 bases spanning the gap. The CDR3 spells CASSFLEPTANSYNEQFF. CDR3 nucleotides: TGTGCCAGCAGCTTCCTAGAGCCGACTGCCAACTCCTACAATGAGCAGTTCTTC.

The genes are TRBV28 and TRBJ2-1, with 10 bases lining up with TRBD1. The germline V gene has CDR1 MDHEN and CDR2 SYDVKM. The V gene end was trimmed by 7 bases and the J gene end by 6 bases; junction bases not matched to a gene: 9. This CDR3 region has 15 residues. DNA of the CDR3: TGTGCCAGCAACCTTTCGGACAGGGGGTCCAATGAGCAGTTCTTC. Amino acid sequence: CASNLSDRGSNEQFF.

This clonotype has only one observation. The chain is built from TRBV20-1 and TRBJ2-1, with TRBD2 matching 15 bases. Germline V gene sequence: CDR1 DFQATT, CDR2 SNEGSKA (reference sequence). Trimming took 4 bases from V and 2 from J; bases not matched to a gene: 3. This CDR3 is built from 16 residues. The CDR3 sequence: CSAKGLAGGTYNEQFF. The CDR3 nucleotides read TGCAGTGCTAAGGGACTAGCGGGGGGAACCTACAATGAGCAGTTCTTC.

A few counts support this clonotype. The J gene is TRBJ1-1, the V gene TRBV6-2 or TRBV6-3; D uncertain. The CDR3 has 16 amino acids. V was clipped by 0 bases and J by 1 base, with 12 bases between them. In germline, CDR1 is MNHEY, CDR2 SVGEGT. DNA of the CDR3: TGTGCCAGCAGTTACTCGGAGGGCAGCCCGAACACTGAAGCTTTCTTT. This gives the protein CASSYSEGSPNTEAFF.

This clonotype has only a few counts. This chain links TRBV6-1 with TRBJ1-1; D is possibly TRBD1 (5 bases). This CDR3 is built from 14 residues. V was cut by 4 bases and J by 0 bases, with 9 bases left in between. CDR1 MNHNS and CDR2 SASEGT come from the germline V gene. The CDR3 sequence: CASSAQTVNTEAFF. The CDR3, as DNA: TGTGCCAGCAGTGCCCAGACAGTGAACACTGAAGCTTTCTTT.

This clonotype was counted only a few times. The chain has TRBV5-1 and TRBJ2-2; 10 bases map to TRBD2. CDR1 SGHRS and CDR2 YFSETQ come from the germline V gene. V was clipped by 1 base and J by 6 bases; unmatched bases: 6. This CDR3 has 16 residues. The CDR3 DNA is TGCGCCAGCAGCTTGTTACTAGCGGGAAGATCCGGGGAGCTGTTTTTT. It is translated as CASSLLLAGRSGELFF. Full variable domain (rest looked up from reference TRBV5-1 and TRBJ2-2): KAGVTQTPRYLIKTRGQQVTLSCSPISGHRSVSWYQQTPGQGLQFLFEYFSETQRNKGNFPGRFSGRQFSNSRSEMNVSTLELGDSALYLCASSLLLAGRSGELFFGEGSRLTVL.

The chain has TRBV14 and TRBJ2-1, with D perhaps matching TRBD1 (5 bases). Germline V gene lookup returns CDR1 SGHDN and CDR2 FVKESK. The CDR3 sequence is 14 residues long. Trimming pared 3 bases from V and 2 bases from J, leaving 8 bases between. The CDR3 DNA is TGTGCCAGCAGCCAGGGCAGGGCCTACAATGAGCAGTTCTTC. It codes for CASSQGRAYNEQFF. The variable domain in full, with the rest retrieved from reference TRBV14 and TRBJ2-1, is EAGVTQFPSHSVIEKGQTVTLRCDPISGHDNLYWYRRVMGKEIKFLLHFVKESKQDESGMPNNRFLAERTGGTYSTLKVQPAELEDSGVYFCASSQGRAYNEQFFGPGTRLTVL.

Only a few counts were recorded for this clonotype. J is TRBJ1-1 and V is TRBV12-2; the table calls TRBD1, which could not be checked here. TRBV12-2 is described as a pseudogene. There are 15 residues in the CDR3. CDR3 protein: CASRLYRGRDTEAFF. DNA of the CDR3: TGTGCAAGTCGCCTCTACAGGGGGCGAGACACTGAAGCTTTCTTT.

The V and J genes are TRBV4-3 and TRBJ1-1; a weak D match, TRBD1 (6 bases). With 1 base removed from V and 7 bases from J, the gap between germline ends came to 13 bases. Germline CDR1 LGHNA, CDR2 YSLEER. CDR3 length: 14 residues. CDR3 in amino acids: CASSQAVQGLEAFF. The CDR3 DNA sequence: TGCGCCAGCAGCCAAGCGGTTCAGGGGCTTGAAGCTTTCTTT.

This clonotype was observed a few times. This chain joins TRBV20-1 and TRBJ1-1, with D unresolved. The ends were cut back, 0 bases at V and 1 base at J, with 6 bases in the middle. Germline CDR1 and CDR2: DFQATT and SNEGSKA (reference sequence). The CDR3 extends over 13 amino acids. The CDR3 loop is CSARETRNTEAFF. The CDR3 DNA sequence: TGCAGTGCTAGAGAGACGAGGAACACTGAAGCTTTCTTT.

This clonotype was seen a handful of times. The V and J genes are TRBV20-1 and TRBJ2-7; TRBD2 is a possible D gene (7 bases). Germline loops: CDR1 DFQATT, CDR2 SNEGSKA (reference sequence). The CDR3 is 13 amino acids. V dropped 5 bases and J dropped 4 bases, with 15 bases sitting between them. The CDR3 bases are TGCAGTGCTCCCAAACAGGGAGGGTACGAGCAGTACTTC. The encoded protein is CSAPKQGGYEQYF.

This clonotype was picked up a small number of times. The CDR3 protein is CSAKRPITSGTEAFF. The CDR3 DNA sequence: TGCAGTGCTAAACGGCCGATTACCAGCGGCACTGAAGCTTTCTTT. This chain links TRBV20-1 with TRBJ1-1; D uncertain. Deletions cut 4 bases from V and 4 bases from J, with 19 bases between. Germline V gene sequence: CDR1 DFQATT, CDR2 SNEGSKA (reference sequence). This CDR3 comprises 15 residues.

The V and J genes are TRBV4-1 and TRBJ1-1, with D hard to call. The CDR3 covers 15 residues. CDR1 is MGHRA, CDR2 YSYEKL, per germline. The V end was cut by 4 bases, the J end by 6 bases, with 18 bases between. The CDR3 is CASSPMDRRRAEAFF. Written as DNA, the CDR3 is TGCGCCAGCAGCCCAATGGACCGTCGGAGGGCTGAAGCTTTCTTT.

The genes are TRBV5-6 and TRBJ1-2; TRBD1 matches 7 bases. The CDR3 has 16 amino acids. Germline values: CDR1 SGHDT, CDR2 YYEEEE. The V gene end was trimmed by 4 bases and the J gene end by 5 bases; junction bases not matched to a gene: 14. The CDR3 DNA is TGTGCCAGCAGCCTCGTAGACAGGGCATCTCCGTATGGCTACACCTTC. Translating gives CASSLVDRASPYGYTF.

The chain links TRBV15 to TRBJ2-3, with 7 nucleotides matching TRBD2. There are 16 residues in the CDR3. With 5 bases clipped from V and 0 bases from J, the junction kept 8 bases outside the gene matches. Germline loops: CDR1 LNHNV, CDR2 YYDKDF (reference sequence). Here the CDR3 reads CATSPGLAASTDTQYF. In DNA, the CDR3 is TGTGCCACCAGCCCCGGGCTAGCGGCTAGCACAGATACGCAGTATTTT.

Worth noting for this clonotype: Since a much larger clone is just one base distant, this may be a read error. The chain uses TRBV20-1 and TRBJ2-1; TRBD2 matches 9 bases. Germline assignment: CDR1 DFQATT and CDR2 SNEGSKA (reference sequence). The CDR3 consists of 17 residues. In nucleotides, the CDR3 is TGCTGTGCTGTAAGCCCTCTACTAGCGGGCGCCAGAGATGAGCAGTTCTTC. This translates into CCAVSPLLAGARDEQFF.

This clonotype was seen many times. The V and J genes are TRBV5-1 and TRBJ2-1; 9 bases are a match to TRBD2. The CDR3 is 16 amino acids. Germline V gene lookup returns CDR1 SGHRS and CDR2 YFSETQ. Trimming at V came to 4 bases and at J to 2 bases, leaving 7 bases not matched to a gene. The CDR3 reads CASSPPAGGTYNEQFF. In DNA, the CDR3 is TGCGCCAGCAGCCCGCCAGCGGGGGGCACCTACAATGAGCAGTTCTTC.

The chain links TRBV20-1 to TRBJ1-3; 8 bases line up with TRBD1. The CDR3 length is 15 residues. The V and J ends lost 3 bases and 1 base, in that order; junction bases with no gene match: 5. Germline CDR1 DFQATT, CDR2 SNEGSKA (reference sequence). The CDR3: CSARPRDRSGNTIYF. CDR3 nucleotides: TGCAGTGCTAGGCCCCGGGACAGGTCTGGAAACACCATATATTTT.